Here is one TCR beta chain with its context. This sample was taken from a study of patients and donors after allogeneic stem cell transplantation. Germline V gene data show CDR1 as SEHNR and CDR2 as FQNEAQ (reference sequence). The V and J ends lost 5 bases and 7 bases respectively, with 23 bases between them. The CDR3 extends over 16 amino acids. TCRdb re-derived calls from the RT-PCR reads in MiXCR, one entry per CDR3 protein. The table has 45,000 to 65,000 distinct CDR3 sequences, 13% seen once. Source material: blood, either unsorted or a sorted T cell fraction (not recorded which). This clonotype was obtained from a human donor who was either an allogeneic HSCT recipient or a stem cell or donor lymphocyte infusion donor (not recorded which). It is not recorded whose cells these are; they may come from a transplant donor. The chain links TRBV7-9 to TRBJ2-5; no clear D. The CDR3, as DNA: TGTGCCAGCAGCGATGCCTCCGGCCAGCAAGACGGGACCCAGTACTTC. It translates to CASSDASGQQDGTQYF.